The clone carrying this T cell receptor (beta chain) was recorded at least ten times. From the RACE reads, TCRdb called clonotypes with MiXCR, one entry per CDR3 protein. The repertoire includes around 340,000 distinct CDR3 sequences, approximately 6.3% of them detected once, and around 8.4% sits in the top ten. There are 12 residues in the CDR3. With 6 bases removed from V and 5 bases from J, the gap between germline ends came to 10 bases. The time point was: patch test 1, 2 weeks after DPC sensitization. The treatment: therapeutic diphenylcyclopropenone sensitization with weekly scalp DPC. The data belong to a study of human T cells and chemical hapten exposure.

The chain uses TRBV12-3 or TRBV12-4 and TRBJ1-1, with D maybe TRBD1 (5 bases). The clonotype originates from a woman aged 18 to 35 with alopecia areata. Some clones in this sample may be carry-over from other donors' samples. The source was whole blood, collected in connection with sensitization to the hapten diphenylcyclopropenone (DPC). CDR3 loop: CASRSEGTEAFF. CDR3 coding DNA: TGTGCCAGCAGATCGGAGGGGACTGAAGCTTTCTTT.